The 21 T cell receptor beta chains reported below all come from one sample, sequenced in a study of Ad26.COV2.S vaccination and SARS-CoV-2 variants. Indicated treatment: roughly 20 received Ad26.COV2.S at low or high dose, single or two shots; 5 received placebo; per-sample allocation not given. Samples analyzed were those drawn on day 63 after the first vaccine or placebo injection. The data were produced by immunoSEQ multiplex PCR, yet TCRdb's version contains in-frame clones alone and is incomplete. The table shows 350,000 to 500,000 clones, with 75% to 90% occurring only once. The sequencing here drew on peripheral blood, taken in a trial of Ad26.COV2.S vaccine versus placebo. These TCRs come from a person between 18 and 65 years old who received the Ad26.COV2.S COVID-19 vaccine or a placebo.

The CDR3 sequence: CASRVAGGYNEQFF. DNA for the CDR3: TGTGCCAGCAGGGTAGCGGGGGGGTACAATGAGCAGTTCTTC. The chain is built from TRBV2 and TRBJ2-1; 11 nucleotides match TRBD2. V dropped 6 bases and J dropped 4; count of bases not matched to a gene: 2. Germline V gene lookup returns CDR1 SNHLY and CDR2 FYNNEI. The CDR3 has 14 amino acids.

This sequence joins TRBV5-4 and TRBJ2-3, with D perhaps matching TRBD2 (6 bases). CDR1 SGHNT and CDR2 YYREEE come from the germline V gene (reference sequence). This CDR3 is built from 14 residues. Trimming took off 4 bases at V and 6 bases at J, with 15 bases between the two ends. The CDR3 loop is CASSPRDSSDTQYF. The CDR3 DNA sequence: TGTGCCAGCAGCCCGCGGGATAGCTCGGATACGCAGTATTTT.

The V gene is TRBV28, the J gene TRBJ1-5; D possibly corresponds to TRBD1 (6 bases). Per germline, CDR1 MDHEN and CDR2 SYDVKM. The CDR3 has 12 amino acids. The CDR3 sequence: CATTGWNQPQHF. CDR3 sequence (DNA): TGTGCTACTACAGGGTGGAATCAGCCCCAGCATTTT.

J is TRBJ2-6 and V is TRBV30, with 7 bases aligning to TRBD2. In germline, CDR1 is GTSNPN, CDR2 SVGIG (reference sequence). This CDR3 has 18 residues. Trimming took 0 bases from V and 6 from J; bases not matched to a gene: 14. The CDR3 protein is CAWSVPGGMTGLANVLTF. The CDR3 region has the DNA TGTGCCTGGAGTGTACCCGGGGGGATGACCGGTCTGGCCAACGTCCTGACTTTC.

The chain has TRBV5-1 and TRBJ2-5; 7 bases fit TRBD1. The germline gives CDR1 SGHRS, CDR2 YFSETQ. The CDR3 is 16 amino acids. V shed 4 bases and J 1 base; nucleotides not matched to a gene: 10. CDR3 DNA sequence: TGCGCCAGCAGCCTCCTGACAGGGCGCCCCCAAGAGACCCAGTACTTC. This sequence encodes CASSLLTGRPQETQYF.

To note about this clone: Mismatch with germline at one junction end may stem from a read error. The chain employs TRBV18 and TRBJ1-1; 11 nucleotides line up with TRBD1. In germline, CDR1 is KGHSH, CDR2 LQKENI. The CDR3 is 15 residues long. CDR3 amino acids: CASSPSGQGETEAFF. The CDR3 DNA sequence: TGCGCCAGCTCCCCTTCGGGACAGGGGGAAACTGAAGCTTTCTTT.

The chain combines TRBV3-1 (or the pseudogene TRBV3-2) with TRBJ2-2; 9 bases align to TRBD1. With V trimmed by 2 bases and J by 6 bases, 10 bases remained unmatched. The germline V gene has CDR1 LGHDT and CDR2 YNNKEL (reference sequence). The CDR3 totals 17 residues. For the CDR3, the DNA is TGTGCCAGCAGCCAAAGGGAAACAGGGGGCGCCCCCGGGGAGCTGTTTTTT. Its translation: CASSQRETGGAPGELFF.

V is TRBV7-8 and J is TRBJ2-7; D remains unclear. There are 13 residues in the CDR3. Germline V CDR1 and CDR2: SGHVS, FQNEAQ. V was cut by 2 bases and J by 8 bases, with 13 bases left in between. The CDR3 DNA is TGTGCCAGCAGCTTAATTTCGGGCGACAAGCAGTACTTC. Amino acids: CASSLISGDKQYF.

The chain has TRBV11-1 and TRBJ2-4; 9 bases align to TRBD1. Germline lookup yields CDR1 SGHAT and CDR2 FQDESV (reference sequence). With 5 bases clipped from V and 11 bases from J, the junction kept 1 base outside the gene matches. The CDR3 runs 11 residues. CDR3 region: CASSRTGVQYF. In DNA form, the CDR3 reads TGTGCCAGCAGCCGGACAGGGGTTCAGTACTTC.

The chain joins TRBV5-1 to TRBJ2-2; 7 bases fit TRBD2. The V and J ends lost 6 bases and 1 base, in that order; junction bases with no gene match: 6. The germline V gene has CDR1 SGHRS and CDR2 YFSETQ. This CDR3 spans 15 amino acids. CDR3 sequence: CASTSRGGNTGELFF. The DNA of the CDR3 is TGCGCCAGCACATCTCGCGGGGGGAACACCGGGGAGCTGTTTTTT.

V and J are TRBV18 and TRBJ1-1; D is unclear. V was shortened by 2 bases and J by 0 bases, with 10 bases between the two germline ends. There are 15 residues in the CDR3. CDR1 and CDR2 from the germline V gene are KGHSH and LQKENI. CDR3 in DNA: TGTGCCAGCTCACCAAACCATGCAGTGAACACTGAAGCTTTCTTT. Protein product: CASSPNHAVNTEAFF.

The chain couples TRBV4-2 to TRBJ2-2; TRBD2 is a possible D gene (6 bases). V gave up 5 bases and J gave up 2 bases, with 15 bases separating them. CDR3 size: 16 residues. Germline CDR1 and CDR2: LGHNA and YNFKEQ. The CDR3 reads CASSWGLRGNTGELFF. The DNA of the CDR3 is TGTGCCAGCAGCTGGGGACTTAGGGGAAACACCGGGGAGCTGTTTTTT.

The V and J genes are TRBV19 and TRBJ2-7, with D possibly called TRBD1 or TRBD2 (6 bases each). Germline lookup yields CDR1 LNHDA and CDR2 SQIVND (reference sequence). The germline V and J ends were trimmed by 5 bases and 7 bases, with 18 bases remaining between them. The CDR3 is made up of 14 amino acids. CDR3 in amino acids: CASSPPFGGREQYF. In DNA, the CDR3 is TGTGCCAGTAGTCCTCCGTTTGGGGGGCGGGAGCAGTACTTC.

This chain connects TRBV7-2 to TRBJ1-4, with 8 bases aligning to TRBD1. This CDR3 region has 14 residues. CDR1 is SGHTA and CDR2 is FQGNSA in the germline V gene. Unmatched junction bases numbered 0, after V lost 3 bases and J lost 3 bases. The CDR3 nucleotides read TGTGCCAGCAGCTTGACAGGGGCTAATGAAAAACTGTTTTTT. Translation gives CASSLTGANEKLFF.

The CDR3 loop is CASSSQGATEAFF. CDR3 in DNA: TGTGCCAGCAGCTCTCAGGGGGCCACTGAAGCTTTCTTT. The chain uses TRBV13 and TRBJ1-1; TRBD1 agrees at 8 bases. Germline CDR1 reads PRHDT; CDR2 reads FYEKMQ (reference sequence). J was trimmed by 4 bases and V by 4 bases; bases with no gene match: 2. The CDR3 sequence is 13 residues long. Complete variable domain (other parts from reference TRBV13 and TRBJ1-1): AAGVIQSPRHLIKEKRETATLKCYPIPRHDTVYWYQQGPGQDPQFLISFYEKMQSDKGSIPDRFSAQQFSDYHSELNMSSLELGDSALYFCASSSQGATEAFFGQGTRLTVV.

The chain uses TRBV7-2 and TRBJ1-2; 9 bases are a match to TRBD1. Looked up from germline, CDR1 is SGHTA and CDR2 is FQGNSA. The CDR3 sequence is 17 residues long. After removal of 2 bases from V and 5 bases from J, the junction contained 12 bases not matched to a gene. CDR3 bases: TGTGCCAGCAGCTTAAGGATTCCACAGGGGGCAAGTTATGGCTACACCTTC. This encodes CASSLRIPQGASYGYTF.

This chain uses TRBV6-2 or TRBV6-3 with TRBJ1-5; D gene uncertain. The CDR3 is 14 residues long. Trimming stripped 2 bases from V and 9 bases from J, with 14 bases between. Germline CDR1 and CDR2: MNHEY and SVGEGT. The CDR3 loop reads CASSYGVSKAPQHF. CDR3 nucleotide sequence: TGTGCCAGCAGTTACGGGGTCAGTAAGGCGCCCCAGCATTTT.

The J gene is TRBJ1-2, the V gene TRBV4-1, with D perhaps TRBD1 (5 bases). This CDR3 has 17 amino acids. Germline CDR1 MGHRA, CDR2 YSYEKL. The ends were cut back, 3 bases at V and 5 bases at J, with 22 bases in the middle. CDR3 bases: TGCGCCAGCAGCCAGGGGACGCGTATAGTGGCTTGGTATGGCTACACCTTC. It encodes CASSQGTRIVAWYGYTF.

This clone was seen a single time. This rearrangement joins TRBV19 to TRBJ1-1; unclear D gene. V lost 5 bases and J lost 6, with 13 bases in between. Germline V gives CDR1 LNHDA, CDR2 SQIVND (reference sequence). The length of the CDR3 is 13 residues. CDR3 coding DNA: TGTGCCAGTAGTCCAGACGGTTTTCCTGAAGCTTTCTTT. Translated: CASSPDGFPEAFF.

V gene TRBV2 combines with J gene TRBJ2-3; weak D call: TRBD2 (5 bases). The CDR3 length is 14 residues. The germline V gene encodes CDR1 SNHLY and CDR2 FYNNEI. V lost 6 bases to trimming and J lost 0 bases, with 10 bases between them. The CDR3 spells CASRNRLSTDTQYF. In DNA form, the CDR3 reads TGTGCCAGCAGGAACAGACTAAGCACAGATACGCAGTATTTT.

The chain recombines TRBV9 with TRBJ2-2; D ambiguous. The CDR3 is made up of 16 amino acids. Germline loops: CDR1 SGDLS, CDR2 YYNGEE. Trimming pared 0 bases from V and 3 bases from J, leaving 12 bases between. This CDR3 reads CASSVGSGSHTGELFF. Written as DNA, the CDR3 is TGTGCCAGCAGCGTAGGGTCGGGTTCCCACACCGGGGAGCTGTTTTTT.